This is a list of T cell receptor beta chains from one sample in a study of breast tumors, draining lymph nodes, adjacent tissues. Using its own MiXCR run on the multiplex PCR reads, TCRdb lists one record per CDR3 protein. There are around 300,000 distinct CDR3 sequences in the sample; 30% to 35% occur only once, and around 1% lies in the top ten. Sequenced input: axillary lymph node tissue. The receptors were gathered from a female donor with breast cancer. Some clones in this sample may be carry-over from other donors' samples. Both conserved end residues are part of each CDR3. The D gene is left open where the match is weak. Size tells how often a clone was seen (once, few, many) or the class of an expanded clone, and some rows leave it out.

j_call,v_call,d_call,clone_size,cdr3_aa,cdr3_nt
TRBJ1-4,TRBV30,TRBD1,many,CAWSITGGEKLFF,TGTGCCTGGAGTATAACAGGGGGCGAAAAACTGTTTTTT
TRBJ2-7,TRBV20-1,TRBD1,many,CSAIGTVYYEQYF,TGCAGTGCTATCGGGACAGTCTATTACGAGCAGTACTTC
TRBJ2-5,TRBV20-1,TRBD1,many,CSARAGGGETQYF,TGCAGTGCTAGAGCAGGGGGCGGCGAGACCCAGTACTTC
TRBJ2-5,TRBV20-1,TRBD2,once,CSARDPSGRVGTQYF,TGCAGTGCTAGAGATCCCAGCGGGAGGGTAGGGACACAGTACTTC
TRBJ2-3,TRBV5-1,.,many,CASSTELRPTDTQYF,TGCGCCAGCAGCACCGAGTTGCGTCCCACAGATACGCAGTATTTT
TRBJ2-1,TRBV15,TRBD2,many,CATSPLAGLLIYNEQFF,TGTGCCACCAGCCCACTAGCGGGCCTACTCATTTACAATGAGCAGTTCTTC
TRBJ1-1,TRBV9,TRBD1,.,CASSVEGTGEAFF,TGTGCCAGCAGCGTAGAAGGGACAGGGGAAGCTTTCTTT
TRBJ2-5,TRBV6-1,TRBD1,few,CASSEGRGREETQYF,TGTGCCAGCAGTGAAGGCAGGGGGCGCGAAGAGACCCAGTACTTC
TRBJ1-1,TRBV7-9,.,.,CASSQPQGVENTEAFF,TGTGCCAGCAGCCAACCACAGGGTGTGGAGAACACTGAAGCTTTCTTT
TRBJ2-1,TRBV2,.,.,CASSAAGYEQFF,TGTGCCAGCAGTGCCGCAGGTTATGAGCAGTTCTTC
TRBJ1-3,TRBV30,.,many,CAWTRLAGNTIYF,TGTGCCTGGACAAGGCTGGCTGGAAACACCATATATTTT
TRBJ2-3,TRBV6-2/TRBV6-3,TRBD1,.,CASGQGSVLGTDTQYF,TGTGCCAGTGGACAGGGTTCCGTGCTCGGCACAGATACGCAGTATTTT
TRBJ2-3,TRBV13,.,.,CASSFLAGSQLTDTQYF,TGTGCCAGCAGCTTTCTCGCCGGGAGCCAGCTCACAGATACGCAGTATTTT
TRBJ1-2,TRBV29-1,TRBD1,.,CSVRDRGWFGYTF,TGCAGCGTAAGAGACAGGGGCTGGTTCGGCTACACCTTC
TRBJ2-7,TRBV20-1,.,many,CSARDRDDFYEQYF,TGCAGTGCTAGAGACCGGGATGACTTCTACGAGCAGTACTTC
TRBJ1-1,TRBV6-2/TRBV6-3,.,.,CASSYRNTEAFF,TGTGCCAGCAGTTACAGAAACACTGAAGCTTTCTTT
TRBJ1-2,TRBV14,TRBD1,many,CASSQARTGKPHYGYTF,TGTGCCAGCAGCCAAGCTCGGACAGGGAAGCCTCACTATGGCTACACCTTC
TRBJ2-1,TRBV12-3/TRBV12-4,TRBD2,many,CASSLVGTRVQFF,TGTGCCAGCAGTTTAGTGGGGACTAGGGTGCAGTTCTTC
TRBJ2-5,TRBV4-2,.,many,CASSQDGGTITQETQYF,TGTGCCAGCAGCCAAGATGGGGGGACCATAACCCAAGAGACCCAGTACTTC
TRBJ2-7,TRBV5-1,.,many,CASSLGTGEQYF,TGCGCCAGCAGCTTAGGGACTGGGGAGCAGTACTTC
TRBJ2-1,TRBV24-1,.,many,CATSSGYNEQFF,TGTGCCACCAGTTCGGGCTACAATGAGCAGTTCTTC
TRBJ2-5,TRBV11-2,.,many,CASSLEQPGETQYF,TGTGCCAGCAGCTTAGAACAACCGGGGGAGACCCAGTACTTC
TRBJ2-1,TRBV3-1,TRBD1,few,CASSQDVGTGVHNEQFF,TGTGCCAGCAGCCAAGATGTAGGGACAGGGGTACACAATGAGCAGTTCTTC
TRBJ1-5,TRBV7-9,TRBD1,.,CASSPGGDGQPQHF,TGTGCCAGCAGCCCAGGGGGGGACGGTCAGCCCCAGCATTTT
TRBJ2-3,TRBV10-3,.,.,CAISDDSTGDTQYF,TGCGCCATCAGTGATGACTCGACTGGAGATACGCAGTATTTT